Each of the 20 T cell receptor beta chains below was sequenced from the same sample in a study of breast tumors, draining lymph nodes, adjacent tissues. TCRdb reprocessed the multiplex PCR reads via MiXCR and lists one record per CDR3 protein. The data contain fewer than 200,000 distinct CDR3 sequences, around 33% of them singletons. Axillary draining lymph nodes of breast cancer patients supplied the node samples. Sequenced sample: axillary lymph node tissue. These receptors came from a female donor with breast cancer. Some clones in this sample may be carry-over from other donors' samples.

This clonotype was observed at least ten times. The V gene is TRBV5-1, the J gene TRBJ1-2; 12 positions match TRBD1. The CDR3 extends over 14 amino acids. V shed 4 bases, J shed 4 bases, and the junction held 2 bases outside the gene matches. The germline V gene has CDR1 SGHRS and CDR2 YFSETQ. In nucleotides, the CDR3 is TGCGCCAGCAGCATGGGACAGGGGGCCTATGGCTACACCTTC. As protein: CASSMGQGAYGYTF.

There are many counts of this clonotype. This chain links TRBV9 with TRBJ2-1; possibly TRBD1 for D (5 bases). The V gene's germline CDR1 is SGDLS and CDR2 YYNGEE. The CDR3 contains 14 residues. Trimming removed 3 bases at V and 8 bases at J, with 15 bases between. As DNA, the CDR3 is TGTGCCAGCAGCGCCCCCCAGGGTGGCCATGAGCAGTTCTTC. Encoded protein: CASSAPQGGHEQFF.

Notes on this clonotype: This may be a read error: a much more frequent sequence differs by one nucleotide. The chain links TRBV11-2 to TRBJ2-1, with a tentative D call TRBD2 (6 bases). The V gene's germline CDR1 is SGHAT and CDR2 FQNNGV. Trimming took 3 bases from V and 7 from J, leaving 13 bases between them. This CDR3 spans 14 amino acids. CDR3 sequence: CASSFVTSSNEQFF. The CDR3 DNA reads TGTGCCAGCAGCTTTGTGACTAGTTCAAATGAGCAGTTCTTC. The entire variable domain, with the rest obtained from reference TRBV11-2 and TRBJ2-1, is as follows: EAGVAQSPRYKIIEKRQSVAFWCNPISGHATLYWYQQILGQGPKLLIQFQNNGVVDDSQLPKDRFSAERLKGVDSTLKIQPAKLEDSAVYLCASSFVTSSNEQFFGPGTRLTVL.

This chain connects TRBV5-5 to TRBJ1-2; no firm D call. Germline CDR1 is SGHKS and CDR2 is YYEKEE (reference sequence). The length of the CDR3 is 12 residues. With 3 bases removed from V and 8 bases from J, the gap between germline ends came to 11 bases. In nucleotides, the CDR3 is TGTGCCAGCAGCTCCCGCCAGCGGGGCTACACCTTC. This translates into CASSSRQRGYTF.

The sample holds many counts of this clonotype. The chain uses TRBV9 and TRBJ2-7; TRBD1 agrees at 8 bases. With V trimmed by 1 base and J by 4 bases, 4 bases remained unmatched. The germline V gene encodes CDR1 SGDLS and CDR2 YYNGEE. The CDR3 is 14 amino acids. CDR3 loop: CASSVTGTGYEQYF. The CDR3 nucleotides are TGTGCCAGCAGCGTAACCGGGACAGGTTACGAGCAGTACTTC.

This clonotype came up a few times. The V and J genes are TRBV4-1 and TRBJ2-1; 9 nucleotides line up with TRBD2. The CDR3 sequence is 14 residues long. CDR1 and CDR2 from the germline V gene are MGHRA and YSYEKL. V trimming: 7 bases; J trimming: 4 bases; junction bases outside the gene matches: 5. The chain's CDR3 is CASMAGGGYNEQFF. CDR3 nucleotide sequence: TGCGCCAGCATGGCGGGAGGGGGGTACAATGAGCAGTTCTTC.

This clonotype was counted between two and nine times. This chain links TRBV5-8 with TRBJ2-1; a weak D match, TRBD1 (6 bases). The germline V gene encodes CDR1 SGHTS and CDR2 YDEGEE. Trimming pared 0 bases from V and 0 bases from J, leaving 13 bases between. The CDR3 spans 17 residues. The DNA for the CDR3 is TGTGCCAGCAGCTTGGGGACAGCAACTAGCTCCTACAATGAGCAGTTCTTC. This encodes CASSLGTATSSYNEQFF. Based on the CDR3 plus reference TRBV5-8 and TRBJ2-1, the full variable domain is EAGVTQSPTHLIKTRGQQATLRCSPISGHTSVYWYQQALGLGLQFLLWYDEGEERNRGNFPPRFSGRQFPNYSSELNVNALELEDSALYLCASSLGTATSSYNEQFFGPGTRLTVL.

This clonotype came up many times. J is TRBJ2-7 and V is TRBV11-2, with 9 positions matching TRBD1. The germline CDR1 and CDR2 sequences are SGHAT and FQNNGV. CDR3 length equals 14 residues. V was pared by 5 bases and J by 2 bases, with 4 bases of the junction left unmatched. CDR3 residues: CASSQDRGTYEQYF. The DNA of the CDR3 is TGTGCCAGCAGCCAGGACAGGGGCACCTACGAGCAGTACTTC.

The V gene is TRBV13, the J gene TRBJ2-5, with D uncertain. CDR1 is PRHDT and CDR2 is FYEKMQ in the germline V gene (reference sequence). V shed 4 bases and J shed 9 bases, with 15 bases lying between them. The CDR3 covers 13 residues. The CDR3 loop reads CASSSTPVSAQYF. The CDR3 DNA reads as TGTGCCAGCAGCTCCACCCCAGTATCAGCCCAGTACTTC.

Of note for this clonotype: A much larger clone sits a single nucleotide away, making a read error possible. The chain employs TRBV5-4 and TRBJ2-1, with D possibly matching TRBD2 (5 bases). The germline CDR1 and CDR2 sequences are SGHNT and YYREEE (reference sequence). V lost 4 bases and J 14 bases, leaving 16 bases between the germline ends. This CDR3 region has 12 residues. In DNA form, the CDR3 reads TGTGCCAGCAGCCGAACGACTACCGGGGAGTTCTTC. As protein: CASSRTTTGEFF.

The chain couples TRBV27 to TRBJ2-1, with 11 bases fitting TRBD2. V lost 10 bases, J lost 0 bases, and 2 bases stayed unmatched. CDR1 is MNHEY and CDR2 is SMNVEV in the germline V gene (reference sequence). This CDR3 is built from 14 residues. CDR3 protein: CANTSGSSYNEQFF. CDR3 coding DNA: TGTGCCAACACTAGCGGGAGCTCCTACAATGAGCAGTTCTTC.

This clonotype was seen ten or more times. V usage is TRBV3-1 and J usage is TRBJ2-3, with 7 bases that match TRBD2. The CDR3 runs to 16 residues. CDR1 is LGHDT, CDR2 YNNKEL, per germline (reference sequence). Trimming took 3 bases from V and 3 from J; bases not matched to a gene: 9. The CDR3 coding sequence is TGTGCCAGCAGCCAGGGAGCGGGGTTAGTTACAGATACGCAGTATTTT. Its translation is CASSQGAGLVTDTQYF.

This clonotype was detected once. Being one base from a much bigger clone, this may be a read error. As the CDR3 is not closed by the conserved phenylalanine or tryptophan, this likely results from a read error. The chain carries TRBV3-1 and TRBJ1-2; TRBD1 might be the D (5 bases). Trimming removed 3 bases from V and 6 bases from J, with 20 bases in between. The CDR3 consists of 16 residues. Germline CDR1 and CDR2: LGHDT and YNNKEL (reference sequence). Here the CDR3 DNA reads TGTGCCAGCAGCCATCTCGGGCGGAGGGGTCTGGATGGCTACACCTCC. This codes for CASSHLGRRGLDGYTS.

This clonotype has at least ten counts. The chain combines TRBV6-1 with TRBJ1-2, with D uncertain. V lost 10 bases and J 7 bases, leaving 22 bases between the germline ends. CDR1 and CDR2 (germline): MNHNS, SASEGT. This CDR3 comprises 14 residues. The CDR3 coding sequence is TGTGCCACCAGACTGGAGAGGACCACTGGTGGCTACACCTTC. Its translation is CATRLERTTGGYTF.

The chain couples TRBV29-1 to TRBJ2-3; no clear D gene. V shed 4 bases and J shed 1 base, with 3 bases lying between them. The CDR3 has 11 amino acids. Germline loops: CDR1 SQVTM, CDR2 ANQGSEA. The DNA for the CDR3 is TGCAGCGTTGTGGGCACAGATACGCAGTATTTT. The encoded protein is CSVVGTDTQYF.

This clonotype was picked up many times. V usage is TRBV6-2 or TRBV6-3 and J usage is TRBJ1-5; no reliable D call. The CDR3 contains 13 residues. CDR1 and CDR2 from the germline V gene are MNHEY and SVGEGT. Trimming pared 5 bases from V and 3 bases from J, leaving 8 bases between. CDR3 region: CASSRGINQPQHF. For the CDR3, the DNA is TGTGCCAGCAGTAGAGGGATCAATCAGCCCCAGCATTTT.

This clonotype was seen repeatedly, ten times or more. The gene calls are TRBV7-9 and TRBJ2-2; 8 nucleotides line up with TRBD2. CDR1 is SEHNR and CDR2 is FQNEAQ in the germline V gene (reference sequence). V lost 8 bases to trimming and J lost 4 bases; unmatched junction nucleotides: 6. The CDR3 spans 14 residues. The CDR3 is CASRGSGGTGELFF. In DNA form, the CDR3 reads TGTGCCAGCCGCGGGAGCGGGGGCACCGGGGAGCTGTTTTTT. Combining the CDR3 with reference TRBV7-9 and TRBJ2-2 gives the whole variable domain DTGVSQNPRHKITKRGQNVTFRCDPISEHNRLYWYRQTLGQGPEFLTYFQNEAQLEKSRLLSDRFSAERPKGSFSTLEIQRTEQGDSAMYLCASRGSGGTGELFFGEGSRLTVL.

This clonotype showed up many times. This chain joins TRBV14 and TRBJ2-7, with 7 bases lining up with TRBD1. The CDR3 covers 14 residues. CDR1 and CDR2 from the germline V gene are SGHDN and FVKESK. V gave up 2 bases and J gave up 2 bases; unmatched junction bases: 3. DNA for the CDR3: TGTGCCAGCAGCCAATACGGGACAGCCTACGAGCAGTACTTC. This codes for CASSQYGTAYEQYF.

A word on this clonotype: It is unclear where the CDR3 begins or ends on the DNA, so no DNA is shown, and the CDR3 is as TCRdb lists it. V and J are TRBV27 and TRBJ1-2; the listed D gene, TRBD1, was not tested against the DNA. Germline V lookup: CDR1 MNHEY, CDR2 SMNVEV (reference sequence). Ends included, the CDR3 has 20 residues. The CDR3 protein is CDSSFYICSALSGGNYGYTF.

V usage is TRBV4-3 and J usage is TRBJ2-1, with TRBD1 as a possible D gene (5 bases). Trimming removed 4 bases from V and 7 bases from J, with 17 bases in between. Germline CDR1 reads LGHNA; CDR2 reads YSLEER. The CDR3 runs to 15 residues. The CDR3 here is CASSLTPDKVNEQFF. DNA of the CDR3: TGCGCCAGCAGCCTAACGCCGGACAAGGTGAATGAGCAGTTCTTC.